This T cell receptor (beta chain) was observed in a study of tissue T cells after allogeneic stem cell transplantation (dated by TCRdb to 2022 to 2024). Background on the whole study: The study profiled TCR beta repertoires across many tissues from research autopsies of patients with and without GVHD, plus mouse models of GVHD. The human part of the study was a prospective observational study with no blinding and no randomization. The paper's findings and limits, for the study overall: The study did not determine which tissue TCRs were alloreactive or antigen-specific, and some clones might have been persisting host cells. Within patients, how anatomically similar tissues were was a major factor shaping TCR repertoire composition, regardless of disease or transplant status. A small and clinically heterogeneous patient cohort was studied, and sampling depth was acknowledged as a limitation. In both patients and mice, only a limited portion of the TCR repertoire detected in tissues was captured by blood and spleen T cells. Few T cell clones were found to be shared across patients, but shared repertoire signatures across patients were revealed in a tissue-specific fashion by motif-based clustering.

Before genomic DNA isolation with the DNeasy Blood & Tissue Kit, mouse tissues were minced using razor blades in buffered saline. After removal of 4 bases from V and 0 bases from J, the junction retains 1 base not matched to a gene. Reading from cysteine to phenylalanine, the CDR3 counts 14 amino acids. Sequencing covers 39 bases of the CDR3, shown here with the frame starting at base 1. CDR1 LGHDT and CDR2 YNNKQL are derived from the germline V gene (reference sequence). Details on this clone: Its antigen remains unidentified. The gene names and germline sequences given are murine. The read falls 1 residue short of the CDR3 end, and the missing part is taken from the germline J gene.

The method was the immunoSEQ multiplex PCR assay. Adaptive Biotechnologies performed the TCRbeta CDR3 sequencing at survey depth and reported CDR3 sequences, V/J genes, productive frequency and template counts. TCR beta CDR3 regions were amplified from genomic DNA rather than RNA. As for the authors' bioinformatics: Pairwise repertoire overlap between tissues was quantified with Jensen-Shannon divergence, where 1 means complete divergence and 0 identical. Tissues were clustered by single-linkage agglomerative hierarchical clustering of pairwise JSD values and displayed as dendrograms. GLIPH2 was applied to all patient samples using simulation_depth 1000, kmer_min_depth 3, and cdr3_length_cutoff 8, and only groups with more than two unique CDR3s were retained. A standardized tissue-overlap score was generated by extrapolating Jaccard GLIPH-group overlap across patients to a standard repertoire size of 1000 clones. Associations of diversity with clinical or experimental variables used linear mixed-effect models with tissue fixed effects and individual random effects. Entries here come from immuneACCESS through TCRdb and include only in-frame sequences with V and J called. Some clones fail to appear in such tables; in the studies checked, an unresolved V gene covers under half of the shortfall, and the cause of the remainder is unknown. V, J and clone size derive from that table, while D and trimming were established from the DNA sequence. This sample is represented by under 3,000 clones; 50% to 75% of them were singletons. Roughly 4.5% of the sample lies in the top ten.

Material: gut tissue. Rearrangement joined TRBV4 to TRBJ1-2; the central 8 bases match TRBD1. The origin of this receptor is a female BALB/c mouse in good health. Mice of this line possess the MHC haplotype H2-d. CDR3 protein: CASSLGQANSDYTF. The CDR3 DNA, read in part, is TGTGCCAGCAGCTTGGGACAGGCAAACTCCGACTACACC. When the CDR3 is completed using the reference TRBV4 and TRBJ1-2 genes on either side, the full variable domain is ETAVFQTPNYHVTQVGNEVSFNCKQTLGHDTMYWYKQDSKKLLKIMFSYNNKQLIVNETVPRRFSPQSSDKAHLNLRIKSVEPEDSAVYLCASSLGQANSDYTFGSGTRLLVI.